This is a list of T cell receptor beta chains from one sample in a study of T-cell reconstitution after alpha-beta-depleted transplantation in children. TCRdb fed the PCR reads into MiXCR, producing one record per CDR3 protein. The table has hundreds of thousands of distinct CDR3 sequences, roughly 13% seen once. This material consisted of PBMCs, mostly from graft donor cells, taken 360 days after TCRalphabeta/CD19-depleted stem cell transplant. Source of these receptors: a male patient younger than 18 who had a stem cell transplant for acute myeloid leukemia, so the T cells may come from the graft donor. CDR3s include the opening cysteine and the closing phenylalanine or tryptophan. Fields, in order: V gene, J gene, D gene, CDR3 protein. The D gene is left open where the match is weak.

v_gene: TRBV29-1; j_gene: TRBJ2-3; d_gene: TRBD1; CDR3aa: CSATRGPDTQYF
v_gene: TRBV9; j_gene: TRBJ2-7; d_gene: -; CDR3aa: CASSPGRVTEQYF
v_gene: TRBV28; j_gene: TRBJ2-3; d_gene: TRBD2; CDR3aa: CASSFGLAPTGADTQYF
v_gene: TRBV11-2; j_gene: TRBJ2-5; d_gene: TRBD1; CDR3aa: CASSQTGGRYQETQYF
v_gene: TRBV7-6; j_gene: TRBJ2-1; d_gene: TRBD2; CDR3aa: CASSLAAGGPPYNEQFF
v_gene: TRBV12-3/TRBV12-4; j_gene: TRBJ2-7; d_gene: TRBD1; CDR3aa: CASSTTGVSYEQYF
v_gene: TRBV6-5; j_gene: TRBJ2-1; d_gene: TRBD2; CDR3aa: CASSYSRWAGDINEQFF
v_gene: TRBV20-1; j_gene: TRBJ2-1; d_gene: -; CDR3aa: CSAREQRGPYNEQFF
v_gene: TRBV12-3/TRBV12-4; j_gene: TRBJ1-3; d_gene: TRBD1; CDR3aa: CASRERTGRFPGNTIYF
v_gene: TRBV28; j_gene: TRBJ2-3; d_gene: -; CDR3aa: CASSGSWGDTQYF
v_gene: TRBV9; j_gene: TRBJ1-1; d_gene: -; CDR3aa: CASSVVGAAEAFF
v_gene: TRBV11-2; j_gene: TRBJ2-1; d_gene: TRBD2; CDR3aa: CASSLGATSRNEQFF
v_gene: TRBV5-5; j_gene: TRBJ2-7; d_gene: TRBD1; CDR3aa: CASNLDRDYEQYF
v_gene: TRBV20-1; j_gene: TRBJ2-7; d_gene: TRBD2; CDR3aa: CSAPFLSGRAGEQYF
v_gene: TRBV5-1; j_gene: TRBJ2-1; d_gene: -; CDR3aa: CASSLPKISGWGNEQFF
v_gene: TRBV5-1; j_gene: TRBJ1-1; d_gene: TRBD1; CDR3aa: CASSPTGGITETFF
v_gene: TRBV27; j_gene: TRBJ1-1; d_gene: TRBD1; CDR3aa: CASSPQGRLEAFF
v_gene: TRBV7-2; j_gene: TRBJ2-1; d_gene: -; CDR3aa: CASSFPTANEQFF
v_gene: TRBV10-3; j_gene: TRBJ2-4; d_gene: -; CDR3aa: CAISESLLQLVTLAKNIQYF
v_gene: TRBV12-3/TRBV12-4; j_gene: TRBJ2-2; d_gene: -; CDR3aa: CASTINTGELFF
v_gene: TRBV14; j_gene: TRBJ2-5; d_gene: -; CDR3aa: CASSPDWEQTQYF
v_gene: TRBV25-1; j_gene: TRBJ2-5; d_gene: TRBD1; CDR3aa: CASSEWGGTAPSETQYF
v_gene: TRBV10-3; j_gene: TRBJ1-1; d_gene: -; CDR3aa: CAIRESREAFF
v_gene: TRBV10-3; j_gene: TRBJ2-7; d_gene: -; CDR3aa: CAIRRGASYSYEQYF
v_gene: TRBV10-3; j_gene: TRBJ2-2; d_gene: -; CDR3aa: CAISVLASTGELFF
v_gene: TRBV7-2; j_gene: TRBJ1-1; d_gene: -; CDR3aa: CASSKHRAFF
v_gene: TRBV29-1; j_gene: TRBJ2-7; d_gene: -; CDR3aa: CITWTALEYF
v_gene: TRBV9; j_gene: TRBJ2-7; d_gene: TRBD2; CDR3aa: CASSVGAGGLSSYEQYF
v_gene: TRBV29-1; j_gene: TRBJ2-5; d_gene: TRBD1; CDR3aa: CSAKIQQGSGETQYF
v_gene: TRBV6-1; j_gene: TRBJ1-3; d_gene: TRBD1; CDR3aa: CASRPDRGRGNTIYF
v_gene: TRBV29-1; j_gene: TRBJ2-1; d_gene: -; CDR3aa: CSVGVYSRYNEQFF
v_gene: TRBV7-7; j_gene: TRBJ2-7; d_gene: TRBD2; CDR3aa: CASSVGEGPYEQYF
v_gene: TRBV12-3/TRBV12-4; j_gene: TRBJ1-2; d_gene: TRBD1; CDR3aa: CASTTGTAYGYTF
v_gene: TRBV4-2; j_gene: TRBJ2-2; d_gene: -; CDR3aa: CASSLQVYTGELFF
v_gene: TRBV25-1; j_gene: TRBJ2-2; d_gene: -; CDR3aa: CASNSLLDTGELFF
v_gene: TRBV13; j_gene: TRBJ2-5; d_gene: TRBD1; CDR3aa: CASSEGQWETQYF
v_gene: TRBV9; j_gene: TRBJ2-4; d_gene: -; CDR3aa: CASSVGEVGRGNIQYF
v_gene: TRBV28; j_gene: TRBJ2-7; d_gene: -; CDR3aa: CASSNPRGTLYEQYF
v_gene: TRBV4-3; j_gene: TRBJ2-7; d_gene: -; CDR3aa: CASSAHLAGAYEQYF
v_gene: TRBV4-3; j_gene: TRBJ2-3; d_gene: -; CDR3aa: CASSQDSVLVRPSTDTQYF
v_gene: TRBV18; j_gene: TRBJ2-5; d_gene: TRBD2; CDR3aa: CASSPPGGSWRIETQYF
v_gene: TRBV9; j_gene: TRBJ2-1; d_gene: -; CDR3aa: CASSGAASSYNEQFF
v_gene: TRBV21-1; j_gene: TRBJ2-1; d_gene: -; CDR3aa: CASSDRGLAGFGVGFF
v_gene: TRBV4-2; j_gene: TRBJ2-1; d_gene: -; CDR3aa: CASSQSPGDTEQFF
v_gene: TRBV19; j_gene: TRBJ2-1; d_gene: TRBD2; CDR3aa: CATAGLAGAPNEQFF
v_gene: TRBV9; j_gene: TRBJ2-7; d_gene: -; CDR3aa: CASSVADGRGHYEQYF
v_gene: TRBV28; j_gene: TRBJ2-5; d_gene: -; CDR3aa: CASSLERRDSYQVQYF
v_gene: TRBV20-1; j_gene: TRBJ2-3; d_gene: TRBD1; CDR3aa: CSASPGTGTDTQYF
v_gene: TRBV6-5; j_gene: TRBJ2-5; d_gene: -; CDR3aa: CASSYSIGIGQETQYF
v_gene: TRBV7-6; j_gene: TRBJ2-7; d_gene: TRBD1; CDR3aa: CASSLTDRLYEQYF
v_gene: TRBV12-3/TRBV12-4; j_gene: TRBJ2-1; d_gene: -; CDR3aa: CASSSEGNEQFF
v_gene: TRBV20-1; j_gene: TRBJ2-1; d_gene: TRBD2; CDR3aa: CSAPPLRLAGGRDEQFF
v_gene: TRBV28; j_gene: TRBJ2-1; d_gene: -; CDR3aa: CASSLPSYSYNEQFF
v_gene: TRBV29-1; j_gene: TRBJ2-3; d_gene: -; CDR3aa: CSVVGTRSTDTQYF